This T cell receptor beta chain was found in a study of blood T cells in healthy people across ages. Findings and limits, study-wide: Estimates drawn from one million T cells were deemed to understate diversity. Diversity of TCR beta per million T cells declined in a roughly linear way with age.

This clonotype showed up just a few times. What it binds is unknown. At one end, the junction sequence differs from germline, possibly due to a read error. Next came a second PCR, run for about 7 to 12 cycles, which used a sample-barcoded 5' primer along with a J-beta primer mix. MiXCR, applied by TCRdb to the 5' RACE reads, yields one record per CDR3 protein. The table shows 450,000 to 600,000 distinct CDR3 sequences, with approximately 26% occurring only once. This sample also appeared in a second study, on T cells of mothers and their children. That report adds: Samples were provided by three healthy Caucasian mothers and their six children. Relative to unrelated pairs, biologically related mother-child dyads exhibited marginally greater, non-significant overlap.

Sequencing was performed on blood. This sequence was found in a boy aged 2-9 years in good health.

DNA of the CDR3: TGTGCTAGCAGCTTAGCGTCTTTTTCGGGGGAGACCCAGTACTTC. It specifies CASSLASFSGETQYF. V is TRBV7-7 and J is TRBJ2-5, with TRBD2 as a possible D gene (5 bases). Germline V gene lookup returns CDR1 SSHAT and CDR2 FNYEAQ (reference sequence). The CDR3 covers 15 residues.